Below, one T cell receptor (beta chain) is given with its context. This clonotype has a handful of counts. What antigen it recognizes has not been identified. No clone much larger than this one lies a single base away; base qualities are absent. The data originate from a study of T cell repertoires in cytomegalovirus infection (dated by TCRdb to between 2019 and 2020). Regarding the study in general: Recently identified HLA-C-restricted CMV epitopes, whose presentation resists viral immunomodulation, were targeted by peptide stimulations together with well-studied HLA-B-restricted epitopes. Donor HLA type was relevant to the analysis, because carriage of CMV infection together with the matching HLA type was indicated by public TCR beta signatures.

TCRdb shows the sequencer as Illumina HiSeq 1500. The raw public reads went through TCRdb reprocessing: fastp at Q25, MiXCR clone calling, in-frame beta chains kept. Rows with one shared CDR3 protein collapse into an entry with the most common genes and DNA. For this sample there are tens of thousands of distinct CDR3 sequences; over 15% appear just once. The top ten constitute 64% of the sample. This specimen's treatment or condition label, per the study, means: in vitro stimulation with specific CMV peptide epitopes to enrich CMV-specific T cells. Points the paper makes about the study in general: The ex vivo response was dominated by HLA-C-restricted CMV-specific TCR beta clonotypes, which also provided the single most frequent clonotype in two of eight donors. Cumulative frequency of public TCR beta family members discriminated carriers of CMV infection plus the relevant HLA type in this cohort and an independent approximately 350-donor cohort.

CDR1 and CDR2 (MDHEN, SYDVKM) derive from the germline V gene. Trimming takes 2 bases from V and 4 bases from J, and the germline ends sit 11 bases apart. The CDR3 spans 14 residues, from the cysteine through the phenylalanine. Only the CDR3 DNA is retained, 42 bases long and in frame from the first base. The material was CD8+ T cells from cultured PBMCs, obtained from culture after CMV antigen stimulation. The sequence links TRBV28 to TRBJ1-2; the D gene is possibly TRBD1, with 6 bases matching. The receptor was derived from a human donor in good health (CMV status not recorded). Some clones in this sample may be carry-over from other donors' samples. The DNA sequence follows: TGTGCCAGCAGTTTAGAGGGGACAAGCTATGGCTACACCTTC. Its protein is CASSLEGTSYGYTF.